This T cell receptor beta chain comes out of a study of T cell responses to AZD1222 COVID-19 vaccine. Some clones are missing from TCRdb's copy, which holds only in-frame ones; the method was immunoSEQ multiplex PCR. The table includes 100,000 to 150,000 clones, about 89% detected once. As for this clone: Its antigen is not identified.

General study findings and limits: White British donors predominated, females outnumbered males, and clonal diversity was possibly underestimated.

The sequence was obtained from an adult in good health. The sequencing used peripheral blood, collected on day 0 of AZD1222 vaccination.

CDR3 nucleotides: TGTGCCAGCTCACCTCTGGACAGGGGGAGAGAAGCTTTCTTT. Protein: CASSPLDRGREAFF. The gene calls are TRBV18 and TRBJ1-1, with 10 bases aligning to TRBD1. The trim removed 3 bases at V and 8 bases at J, leaving 6 bases unmatched. Germline assignment: CDR1 KGHSH and CDR2 LQKENI. The CDR3 extends over 14 amino acids.